This T cell receptor (beta chain) was captured by sequencing in a study of CD8+CD57+ T cells in acquired aplastic anemia. The overall study: DNA recovered from sorted CD4+ and CD8+ cells had a mean of approximately 3.2 ug.

Germline assignment: CDR1 SGHAT and CDR2 FQDESV (reference sequence). The junction had 4 bases not matched to a gene; V was cut back by 3 bases and J by 12 bases. This CDR3 has 12 residues. Sequencing involved patients with CD8+CD57+ cell expansion previously shown by flow cytometry. Blood sampling was performed on the patients, and none of them had received therapy by then. The template used for profiling TCR beta VDJ and CDR3 was genomic DNA. Each CDR3 protein gets one entry after TCRdb re-called the reads with MiXCR. This table has some 150,000 distinct CDR3 sequences, 70% to 75% appearing once. Input material: sorted CD4+, CD8+, or CD8+CD57+ T cells (not recorded which) from PBMCs. The chain combines TRBV11-1 with TRBJ1-2; 10 nucleotides agree with TRBD1. This sequence was found in a human donor with aplastic anemia. This CDR3 reads CASSLTGGGNTF. The CDR3 coding sequence is TGTGCCAGCAGCTTGACAGGGGGCGGCAACACCTTC.